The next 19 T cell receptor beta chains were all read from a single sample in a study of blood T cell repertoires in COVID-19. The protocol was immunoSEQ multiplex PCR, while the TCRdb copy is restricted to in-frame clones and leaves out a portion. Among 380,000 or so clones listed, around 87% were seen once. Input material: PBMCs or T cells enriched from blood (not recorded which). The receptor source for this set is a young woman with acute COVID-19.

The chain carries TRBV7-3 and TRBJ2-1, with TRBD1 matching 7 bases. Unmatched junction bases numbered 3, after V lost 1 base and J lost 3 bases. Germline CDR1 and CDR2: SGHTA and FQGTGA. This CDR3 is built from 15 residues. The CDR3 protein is CASSLKGQHYNEQFF. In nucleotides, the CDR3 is TGTGCCAGCAGCTTAAAGGGACAGCACTACAATGAGCAGTTCTTC.

The CDR3 sequence is CSVVGTGGLGYTF. The CDR3 DNA is TGCAGCGTTGTGGGGACAGGGGGCTTAGGCTACACCTTC. V is TRBV29-1 and J is TRBJ1-2, with 12 nucleotides matching TRBD1. This CDR3 has 13 amino acids. The junction had 5 bases not matched to a gene; V was cut back by 4 bases and J by 8 bases. From germline, CDR1 is SQVTM and CDR2 ANQGSEA. Based on the CDR3 plus reference TRBV29-1 and TRBJ1-2, the full variable domain is SAVISQKPSRDICQRGTSLTIQCQVDSQVTMMFWYRQQPGQSLTLIATANQGSEATYESGFVIDKFPISRPNLTFSTLTVSNMSPEDSSIYLCSVVGTGGLGYTFGSGTRLTVV.

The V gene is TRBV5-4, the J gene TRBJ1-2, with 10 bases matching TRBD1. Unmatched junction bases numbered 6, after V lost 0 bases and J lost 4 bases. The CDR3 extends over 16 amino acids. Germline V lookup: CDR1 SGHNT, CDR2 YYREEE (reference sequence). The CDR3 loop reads CASSLAGTGVTYGYTF. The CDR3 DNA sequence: TGTGCCAGCAGCTTGGCCGGGACAGGGGTTACCTATGGCTACACCTTC.

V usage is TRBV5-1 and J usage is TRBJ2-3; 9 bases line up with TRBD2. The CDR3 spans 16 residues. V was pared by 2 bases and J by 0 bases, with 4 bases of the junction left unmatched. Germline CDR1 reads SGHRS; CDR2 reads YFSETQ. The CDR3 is CASSFLAGLSTDTQYF. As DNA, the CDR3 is TGCGCCAGCAGCTTTCTAGCGGGATTAAGCACAGATACGCAGTATTTT.

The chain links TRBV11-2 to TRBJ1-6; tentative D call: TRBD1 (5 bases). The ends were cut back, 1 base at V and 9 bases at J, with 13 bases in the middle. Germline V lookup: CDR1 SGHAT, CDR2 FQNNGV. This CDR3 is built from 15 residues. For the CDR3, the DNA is TGTGCCAGCAGCTTAGGGGGCCTCGGGGGTTCACCCCTCCACTTT. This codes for CASSLGGLGGSPLHF. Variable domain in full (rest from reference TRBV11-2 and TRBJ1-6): EAGVAQSPRYKIIEKRQSVAFWCNPISGHATLYWYQQILGQGPKLLIQFQNNGVVDDSQLPKDRFSAERLKGVDSTLKIQPAKLEDSAVYLCASSLGGLGGSPLHFGNGTRLTVT.

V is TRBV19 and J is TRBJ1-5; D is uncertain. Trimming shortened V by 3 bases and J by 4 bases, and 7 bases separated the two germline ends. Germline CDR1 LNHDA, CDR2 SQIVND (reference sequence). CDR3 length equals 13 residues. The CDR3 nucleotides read TGTGCCAGTAGTATGGGAGGGAATCAGCCCCAGCATTTT. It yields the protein CASSMGGNQPQHF. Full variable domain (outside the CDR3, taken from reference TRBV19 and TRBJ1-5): DGGITQSPKYLFRKEGQNVTLSCEQNLNHDAMYWYRQDPGQGLRLIYYSQIVNDFQKGDIAEGYSVSREKKESFPLTVTSAQKNPTAFYLCASSMGGNQPQHFGDGTRLSIL.

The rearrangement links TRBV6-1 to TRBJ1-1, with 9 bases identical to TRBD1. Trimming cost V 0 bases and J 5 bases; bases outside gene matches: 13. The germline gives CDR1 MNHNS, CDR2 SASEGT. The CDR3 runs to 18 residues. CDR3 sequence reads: CASSEAQTRTGGLTEAFF. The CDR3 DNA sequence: TGTGCCAGCAGTGAAGCGCAGACCCGTACAGGGGGCCTGACTGAAGCTTTCTTT.

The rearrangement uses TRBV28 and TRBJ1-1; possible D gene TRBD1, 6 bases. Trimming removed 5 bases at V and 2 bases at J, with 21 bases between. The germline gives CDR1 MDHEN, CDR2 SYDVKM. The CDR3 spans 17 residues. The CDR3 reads CASSLASLQGINTEAFF. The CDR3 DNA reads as TGTGCCAGCAGTCTTGCCTCACTACAGGGTATTAACACTGAAGCTTTCTTT.

The DNA of the CDR3 is TGTGCCAGCAGCCTGACAGGGGATTACACTGAAGCTTTCTTT. Amino acids: CASSLTGDYTEAFF. The V call is TRBV6-1, the J call TRBJ1-1; the match to TRBD1 covers 8 bases. The germline gives CDR1 MNHNS, CDR2 SASEGT. Losses at the gene ends were 6 bases for V and 3 bases for J; bases not matched to a gene: 6. The CDR3 has 14 amino acids.

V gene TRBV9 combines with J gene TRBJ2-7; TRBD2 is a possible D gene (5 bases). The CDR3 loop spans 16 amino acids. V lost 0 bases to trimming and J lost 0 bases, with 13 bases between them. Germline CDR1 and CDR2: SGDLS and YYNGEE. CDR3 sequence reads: CASSVGPDSISYEQYF. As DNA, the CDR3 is TGTGCCAGCAGCGTAGGCCCGGACTCAATCTCCTACGAGCAGTACTTC.

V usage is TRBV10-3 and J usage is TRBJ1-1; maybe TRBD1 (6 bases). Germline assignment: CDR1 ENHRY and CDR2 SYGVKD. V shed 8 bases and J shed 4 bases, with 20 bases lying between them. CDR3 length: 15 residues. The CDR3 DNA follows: TGTGCCATCCTCGCGGCGGCGGGGGCTGGCACTGAAGCTTTCTTT. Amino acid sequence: CAILAAAGAGTEAFF.

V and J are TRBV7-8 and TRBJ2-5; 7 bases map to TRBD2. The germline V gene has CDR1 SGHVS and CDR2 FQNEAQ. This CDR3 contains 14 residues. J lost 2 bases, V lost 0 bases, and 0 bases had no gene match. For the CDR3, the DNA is TGTGCCAGCAGCTTAGCGGGGGGGCAAGAGACCCAGTACTTC. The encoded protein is CASSLAGGQETQYF.

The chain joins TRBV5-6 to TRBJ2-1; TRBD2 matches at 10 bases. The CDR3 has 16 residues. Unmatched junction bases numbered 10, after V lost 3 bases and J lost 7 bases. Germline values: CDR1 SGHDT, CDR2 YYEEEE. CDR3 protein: CASSSEAGGPWNEQFF. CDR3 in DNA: TGTGCCAGCAGCTCCGAAGCGGGGGGGCCTTGGAATGAGCAGTTCTTC.

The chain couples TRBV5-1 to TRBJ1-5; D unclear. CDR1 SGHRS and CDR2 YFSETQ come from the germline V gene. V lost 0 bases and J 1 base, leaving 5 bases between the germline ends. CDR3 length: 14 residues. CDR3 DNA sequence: TGCGCCAGCAGCTTGGGAGAAAGCAATCAGCCCCAGCATTTT. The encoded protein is CASSLGESNQPQHF.

The chain's CDR3 is CASSLYGTSGSYEQYF. CDR3 nucleotide sequence: TGCGCCAGCAGCCTATACGGGACTAGCGGGTCCTACGAGCAGTACTTC. This rearrangement joins TRBV4-1 to TRBJ2-7; 12 bases align to TRBD2. The CDR3 extends over 16 amino acids. The J segment lost 1 base and the V segment lost 4 bases, leaving 5 bases of the junction unmatched. Looked up from germline, CDR1 is MGHRA and CDR2 is YSYEKL.

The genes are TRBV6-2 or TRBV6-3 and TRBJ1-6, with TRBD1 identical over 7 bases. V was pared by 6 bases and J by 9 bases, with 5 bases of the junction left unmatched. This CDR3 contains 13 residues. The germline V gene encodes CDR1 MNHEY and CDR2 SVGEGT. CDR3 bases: TGTGCCAGCAGCGACAGGGTCGGTTCACCCCTCCACTTT. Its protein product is CASSDRVGSPLHF.

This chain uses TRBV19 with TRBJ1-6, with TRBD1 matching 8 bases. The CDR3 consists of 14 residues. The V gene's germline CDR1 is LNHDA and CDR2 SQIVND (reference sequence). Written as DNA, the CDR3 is TGTGGTAAGTGGGAGAGACAGGGGAATTCACCCCTCCACTTT. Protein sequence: CGKWERQGNSPLHF. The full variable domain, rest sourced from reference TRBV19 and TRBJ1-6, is DGGITQSPKYLFRKEGQNVTLSCEQNLNHDAMYWYRQDPGQGLRLIYYSQIVNDFQKGDIAEGYSVSREKKESFPLTVTSAQKNPTAFYLCGKWERQGNSPLHFGNGTRLTVT.

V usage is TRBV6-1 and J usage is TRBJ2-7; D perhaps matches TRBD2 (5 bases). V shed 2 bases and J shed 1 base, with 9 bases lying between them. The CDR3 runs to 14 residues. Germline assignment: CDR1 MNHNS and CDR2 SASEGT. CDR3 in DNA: TGTGCCAGCAGTGAACGAGGGCGGTCCTACGAGCAGTACTTC. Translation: CASSERGRSYEQYF.

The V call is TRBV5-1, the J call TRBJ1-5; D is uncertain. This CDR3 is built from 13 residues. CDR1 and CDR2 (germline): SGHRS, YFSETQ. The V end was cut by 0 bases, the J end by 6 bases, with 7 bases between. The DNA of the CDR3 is TGCGCCAGCAGCTTGGGGGCCTTTCAGCCCCAGCATTTT. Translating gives CASSLGAFQPQHF.